Sequencing of this T cell receptor (beta chain) was carried out in a study of shared clonotypes between healthy human individuals. Clones were read by immunoSEQ multiplex PCR, and TCRdb kept only the in-frame ones, dropping some. The sample has about 470,000 clones; roughly 83% are singletons. This clone occurred once. Germline-derived CDR1 and CDR2 are SGHNT and YYREEE (reference sequence). The length of the CDR3 is 13 residues. V was pared by 3 bases and J by 2 bases, with 9 bases between. V usage is TRBV5-4 and J usage is TRBJ2-7; D is ambiguous. The sample was PBMCs. This receptor was taken from a woman aged 40 to 49 in good health. Some clones in this sample may be carry-over from other donors' samples. The DNA for the CDR3 is TGTGCCAGCAGCTCGTCTCTAGCCTACGAGCAGTACTTC. Its translation: CASSSSLAYEQYF.